This TCR beta chain was sequenced during a study of T-cell memory formation after mild COVID-19. Study-level results: The authors did not confirm SARS-CoV-2 specificity of second-wave clones peaking day 37. Contracting CD4+ clones were located mainly in CM and EM, and CD8+ clones in EMRA.

Comments on this clonotype: The antigen is unknown.

The CDR3 consists of 12 residues. Trimming stripped 7 bases from V and 10 bases from J, with 14 bases between. 5'RACE, which relied on constant-segment primers, yielded TCR alpha and TCR beta cDNA libraries carrying sample barcodes and UMIs. Using its own MiXCR run on the 5' RACE reads, TCRdb lists one record per CDR3 protein. Here the sample spans roughly 160,000 distinct CDR3 sequences, 11% being singletons. The sequencing sample was made of PBMCs or a T cell subset sorted from them (not recorded which). The rearrangement joins TRBV12-3 or TRBV12-4 to TRBJ1-5; D unclear. The sequence derives from a man between 18 and 29 years old who had mild COVID-19 (a few samples of this study predate the infection). Cell type and time point are not known. CDR3 nucleotide sequence: TGTGCCAGCACCCGGCCGGGCACACCCCAGCATTTT. Residues: CASTRPGTPQHF.